The clone carrying this T cell receptor (beta chain) was seen only a few times. No antigen is known for it. These data come from a study of identical twins. General study findings and limits: Monozygotic twins shared more out-of-frame TCR alpha than recombination models predicted. Partial confounding of zero-insertion analyses by invariant MAIT and iNKT cells was possible. Cross-sectional statistics underpinned the conclusions; the same donors were not followed. Alpha sequences that were out-of-frame and twin-shared showed an excess of low generation probability.

V lost 2 bases, J lost 4 bases, and 9 bases stayed unmatched. Germline-derived CDR1 and CDR2 are DFQATT and SNEGSKA (reference sequence). The CDR3 is 16 amino acids. MiXCR, applied by TCRdb to the 5' RACE reads, yields one record per CDR3 protein. The sample shows 200,000 to 250,000 distinct CDR3 sequences, roughly a tenth of them seen only once. Material for sequencing was memory T cells sorted from blood. The chain employs TRBV20-1 and TRBJ2-1; the match to TRBD2 covers 9 bases. This clonotype was sampled from a man between 50 and 59 years old in good health. For the CDR3, the DNA is TGCAGTGCTAGACAGCCTAGCGGGAAATCATACAATGAGCAGTTCTTC. Residues: CSARQPSGKSYNEQFF.